These T cell receptor beta chains were read from a single sample in a study of blood T cells in healthy people across ages. TCRdb ran MiXCR on the 5' RACE reads and lists one entry per CDR3 protein. Here the sample spans around 900,000 distinct CDR3 sequences, roughly 47% being singletons. The specimen was blood. The receptors were sampled from a woman aged 55-69 years in good health. The CDR3 runs from the conserved cysteine through the conserved F or W. The D gene is left open where the match is weak. Expanded clones are given a class, and other clones once, few, many or no size at all.

TRBD2	TRBV29-1	NA	TRBJ2-7	TGCAGCGTTCTACGACTAGCAGGGTGGTTCGAGCAGTACTTC	CSVLRLAGWFEQYF
NA	TRBV20-1	few	TRBJ2-7	TGCAGTGCTAAAGGACTCGAGCAGTACTTC	CSAKGLEQYF
NA	TRBV20-1	NA	TRBJ2-7	TGCAGTGCTAGAGGTGGGGTTTCGACCCACGAGCAGTACTTC	CSARGGVSTHEQYF
TRBD2	TRBV20-1	few	TRBJ2-3	TGCAGTGCTAGACGAGATTCGGCTAGCGGGACAGATACGCAGTATTTT	CSARRDSASGTDTQYF
TRBD2	TRBV4-1	NA	TRBJ2-1	TGCGCCAGCAGCCAAGGGCGAGCGGGAGTCTTTGAGCAGTTCTTC	CASSQGRAGVFEQFF
NA	TRBV6-5	few	TRBJ2-7	TGTGCCAGCAGTTACTCGCGCCGGACCTTCTTTGTCGGCGGCGAGCAGTACTTC	CASSYSRRTFFVGGEQYF
NA	TRBV9	few	TRBJ2-6	TGTGCCAGCAGCGTAGGGGGCAAAATCCTCTTAGGGGCCAACGTCCTGACTTTC	CASSVGGKILLGANVLTF
NA	TRBV6-5	NA	TRBJ2-1	TGTGCCAGCAGTTCCCGTAAGGGGGGCTCCTACAATGAGCAGTTCTTC	CASSSRKGGSYNEQFF
NA	TRBV20-1	few	TRBJ2-4	TGCAGTGCTGCTACAGGGTCGCAGTACTTC	CSAATGSQYF
NA	TRBV7-2	NA	TRBJ1-4	TGTGCCAGCAGCGACGTGGGGAAACTGTTTTTT	CASSDVGKLFF